The 10 T cell receptor beta chains below were found in one sample sequenced in a study of T cell responses to AZD1222 COVID-19 vaccine. This table comes from immunoSEQ multiplex PCR, and its TCRdb copy is limited to in-frame clones, with some not included. The sample yields over 60,000 clones, about four fifths seen once. Sample: peripheral blood, taken on day 0 of MenACWY control vaccination. These receptors all come from an adult in good health.

The chain uses TRBV2 and TRBJ1-2; TRBD1 matches 9 bases. The CDR3 runs 14 residues. V lost 6 bases and J lost 2; bases outside the gene matches: 4. Looked up from germline, CDR1 is SNHLY and CDR2 is FYNNEI. CDR3 protein: CASRADRGNYGYTF. As DNA, the CDR3 is TGTGCCAGCAGGGCGGACAGGGGAAACTATGGCTACACCTTC.

The chain carries TRBV2 and TRBJ2-1; no clear D. The V gene's germline CDR1 is SNHLY and CDR2 FYNNEI. This CDR3 comprises 12 residues. Trimming shortened V by 5 bases and J by 8 bases, and 10 bases separated the two germline ends. CDR3 DNA: TGTGCCAGCAGTACAGATGAATATGAGCAGTTCTTC. Protein product: CASSTDEYEQFF. The full variable domain, completed using reference TRBV2 and TRBJ2-1, is EPEVTQTPSHQVTQMGQEVILRCVPISNHLYFYWYRQILGQKVEFLVSFYNNEISEKSEIFDDQFSVERPDGSNFTLKIRSTKLEDSAMYFCASSTDEYEQFFGPGTRLTVL.

This clone was seen a few times. The chain carries TRBV2 and TRBJ1-5; D is possibly TRBD1 (5 bases). There are 13 residues in the CDR3. Between the trimmed V and J ends, which lost 6 bases and 6 bases, there was a span of 12 bases. Germline CDR1 is SNHLY and CDR2 is FYNNEI. The CDR3 spells CASSSQAGQPQHF. The CDR3 DNA is TGTGCCAGCAGCTCACAGGCCGGTCAGCCCCAGCATTTT.

This chain connects TRBV5-8 to TRBJ2-1; no firm D call. Germline CDR1 reads SGHTS; CDR2 reads YDEGEE. The CDR3 sequence is 11 residues long. The ends were cut back, 7 bases at V and 8 bases at J, with 10 bases in the middle. The CDR3 region is CASSSFYEQFF. CDR3 sequence (DNA): TGTGCCAGCTCATCCTTCTATGAGCAGTTCTTC.

This chain connects TRBV5-4 to TRBJ2-7; D unresolved. The CDR3 runs to 14 residues. V lost 2 bases and J lost 0, with 9 bases in between. The germline V gene has CDR1 SGHNT and CDR2 YYREEE (reference sequence). The CDR3 loop is CASSLGRSSYEQYF. The CDR3 bases are TGTGCCAGCAGCTTAGGTCGAAGCTCCTACGAGCAGTACTTC.

The chain links TRBV19 to TRBJ2-2; TRBD1 matches 9 bases. Germline CDR1 LNHDA, CDR2 SQIVND (reference sequence). The CDR3 has 19 residues. After removal of 6 bases from V and 1 base from J, the junction contained 15 bases not matched to a gene. In DNA form, the CDR3 reads TGTGCCAGTAGGCGAACAGGGGGCCGGCTAGCGGTGAACACCGGGGAGCTGTTTTTT. Translated, it gives CASRRTGGRLAVNTGELFF.

This chain joins TRBV9 and TRBJ2-5, with 8 bases lining up with TRBD1. V shed 3 bases and J 3 bases; nucleotides not matched to a gene: 7. The length of the CDR3 is 15 residues. CDR1 and CDR2 (germline): SGDLS, YYNGEE. This chain's CDR3 is CASSADAGGEETQYF. The CDR3 DNA reads as TGTGCCAGCAGCGCCGATGCAGGGGGCGAAGAGACCCAGTACTTC.

The chain links TRBV6-5 to TRBJ1-2; maybe TRBD1 (6 bases). This CDR3 has 14 amino acids. Germline V gene data show CDR1 as MNHEY and CDR2 as SVGAGI. Deletions cut 2 bases from V and 5 bases from J, with 12 bases between. The CDR3 nucleotides read TGTGCCAGCAGTTACGGCAGGGGCGTGTATGGCTACACCTTC. Translation gives CASSYGRGVYGYTF.

This clone has more than one count but fewer than ten. This chain uses TRBV30 with TRBJ1-1; D gene ambiguous. Trimming took 8 bases from V and 5 from J, leaving 12 bases between them. CDR3 size: 11 residues. Germline V gene sequence: CDR1 GTSNPN, CDR2 SVGIG (reference sequence). This CDR3 is CALGRGTEAFF. The CDR3 region has the DNA TGTGCCCTGGGTCGGGGTACTGAAGCTTTCTTT.

V gene TRBV10-3 combines with J gene TRBJ2-2; tentatively, D is TRBD1 (7 bases). V gave up 6 bases and J gave up 4 bases, with 18 bases separating them. CDR1 is ENHRY and CDR2 is SYGVKD in the germline V gene. This CDR3 has 16 amino acids. The CDR3 is CAIRGQTREGTGELFF. CDR3 bases: TGTGCCATCAGGGGACAGACTAGAGAGGGCACCGGGGAGCTGTTTTTT.